A single sample gave rise to the 3 T cell receptor beta chains below, sequenced in a study of STAT3 mutations in large granular lymphocyte leukemia. Notes on the study in general: At least one immunodominant TCR beta clonotype appeared in every T-cell large granular lymphocyte leukemia patient.

No antigen has been identified for these receptors. This table comes from immunoSEQ multiplex PCR, and its TCRdb copy is limited to in-frame clones, with some not included. Of roughly 14,000 clones in the sample, more than 90% were seen once. Sequencing used peripheral blood mononuclear cells. The receptors here all came from a man between 40 and 49 years old with T-cell large granular lymphocyte leukemia. Some clones in this sample may be carry-over from other donors' samples.

CDR3 amino acids: CSVGVGGANNEQFF. CDR3 coding DNA: TGCAGCGTGGGGGTTGGGGGGGCCAACAATGAGCAGTTCTTC. J is TRBJ2-1 and V is TRBV29-1, with a possible D match to TRBD2 (7 bases). This CDR3 comprises 14 residues. From germline, CDR1 is SQVTM and CDR2 ANQGSEA. Trimming shortened V by 6 bases and J by 5 bases, and 17 bases separated the two germline ends.

V is TRBV5-1 and J is TRBJ1-1, with 9 bases matching TRBD1. The germline V gene has CDR1 SGHRS and CDR2 YFSETQ. Germline trimming cut 5 bases from V and 5 bases from J; bases unmatched to any gene: 7. This CDR3 contains 14 residues. The CDR3 bases are TGCGCCAGCAGTTCACAGGGGGCAGGGACTGAAGCTTTCTTT. Translated: CASSSQGAGTEAFF.

The J gene is TRBJ2-7, the V gene TRBV28; D is unclear. CDR3 length: 11 amino acids. V gave up 6 bases and J gave up 3 bases, with 6 bases separating them. Germline-derived CDR1 and CDR2 are MDHEN and SYDVKM. Written as DNA, the CDR3 is TGTGCCAGCAGCCTCTTCTACGAGCAGTACTTC. This translates into CASSLFYEQYF.